This TCR beta chain came from a study of blood T cells in healthy people across ages. For this clonotype: Its antigen is currently unknown.

The second PCR ran roughly 7 to 11 cycles with a sample-barcoded 5' primer and J-beta primers. One entry per CDR3 protein results from TCRdb running MiXCR on the 5' RACE reads. The sample yields roughly 1.5 million distinct CDR3 sequences, 35% to 45% seen once. Study findings and constraints: Long-lived donors had more naive CD4+ cells and higher diversity than aged donors. The study could not conclusively compare naive and antigen-experienced cells, given its unsorted PBMCs.

The germline gives CDR1 DFQATT, CDR2 SNEGSKA (reference sequence). The CDR3 covers 14 residues. This receptor was obtained from a woman aged 18 to 35 in good health. Sequencing input: blood. This rearrangement joins TRBV20-1 to TRBJ2-5, with 10 bases that match TRBD1. With the DNA end fitting TRBJ2-7 better, the J assignment may be wrong. CDR3 nucleotides: TGCAGTGCTAGAACACCGGGACAGGGGTTCGAGCAGTACTTC. Its protein is CSARTPGQGFEQYF.